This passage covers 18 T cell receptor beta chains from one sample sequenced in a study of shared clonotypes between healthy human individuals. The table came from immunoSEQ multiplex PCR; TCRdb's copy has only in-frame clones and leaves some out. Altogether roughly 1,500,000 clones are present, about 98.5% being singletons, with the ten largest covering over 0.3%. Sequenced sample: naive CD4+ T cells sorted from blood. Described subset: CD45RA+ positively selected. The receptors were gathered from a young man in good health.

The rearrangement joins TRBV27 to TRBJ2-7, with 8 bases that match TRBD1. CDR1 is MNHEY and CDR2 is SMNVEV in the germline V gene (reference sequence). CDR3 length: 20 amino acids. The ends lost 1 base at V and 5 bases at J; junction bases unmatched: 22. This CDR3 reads CASSLFSFGRGHISIDEQYF. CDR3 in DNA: TGTGCCAGCAGTTTATTTTCCTTTGGCAGGGGGCATATCTCTATCGACGAGCAGTACTTC.

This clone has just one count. The CDR3 sequence: CASSFRPAGVSQGAGGYTF. CDR3 in DNA: TGTGCCAGCAGCTTTCGACCGGCGGGGGTCTCGCAGGGGGCAGGAGGCTACACCTTC. The chain recombines TRBV11-1 with TRBJ1-2; the match to TRBD1 covers 8 bases. The germline V gene encodes CDR1 SGHAT and CDR2 FQDESV (reference sequence). CDR3 length: 19 residues. The trim removed 3 bases at V and 8 bases at J, leaving 23 bases unmatched.

The CDR3 spells CASSRSPGLPPDTQYF. DNA for the CDR3: TGTGCCAGCAGTCGGTCACCGGGACTACCGCCAGATACGCAGTATTTT. This rearrangement joins TRBV7-3 to TRBJ2-3; 7 bases align to TRBD2. CDR3 length equals 16 residues. V gave up 6 bases and J gave up 4 bases; unmatched junction bases: 13. Per germline, CDR1 SGHTA and CDR2 FQGTGA.

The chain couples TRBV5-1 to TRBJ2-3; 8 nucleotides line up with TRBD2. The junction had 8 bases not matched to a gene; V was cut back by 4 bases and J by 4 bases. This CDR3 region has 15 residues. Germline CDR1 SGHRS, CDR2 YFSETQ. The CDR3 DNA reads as TGCGCCAGCAGCCAGCAAGCGGGAGTCTCAGATACGCAGTATTTT. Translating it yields CASSQQAGVSDTQYF.

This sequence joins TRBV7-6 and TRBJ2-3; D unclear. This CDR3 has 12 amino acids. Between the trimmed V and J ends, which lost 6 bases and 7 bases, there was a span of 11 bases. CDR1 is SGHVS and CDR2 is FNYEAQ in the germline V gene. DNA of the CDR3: TGTGCCAGCAGTTCGGGTCGAAATACGCAGTATTTT. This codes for CASSSGRNTQYF. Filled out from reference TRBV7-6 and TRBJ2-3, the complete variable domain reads GAGVSQSPRYKVTKRGQDVALRCDPISGHVSLYWYRQALGQGPEFLTYFNYEAQQDKSGLPNDRFSAERPEGSISTLTIQRTEQRDSAMYRCASSSGRNTQYFGPGTRLTVL.

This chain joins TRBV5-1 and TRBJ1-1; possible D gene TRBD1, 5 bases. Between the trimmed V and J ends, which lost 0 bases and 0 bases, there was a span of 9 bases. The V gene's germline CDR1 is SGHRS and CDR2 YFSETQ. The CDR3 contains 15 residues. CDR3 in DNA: TGCGCCAGCAGCTTGGAGCAGGGATTGAACACTGAAGCTTTCTTT. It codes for CASSLEQGLNTEAFF. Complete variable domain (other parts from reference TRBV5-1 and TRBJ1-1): KAGVTQTPRYLIKTRGQQVTLSCSPISGHRSVSWYQQTPGQGLQFLFEYFSETQRNKGNFPGRFSGRQFSNSRSEMNVSTLELGDSALYLCASSLEQGLNTEAFFGQGTRLTVV.

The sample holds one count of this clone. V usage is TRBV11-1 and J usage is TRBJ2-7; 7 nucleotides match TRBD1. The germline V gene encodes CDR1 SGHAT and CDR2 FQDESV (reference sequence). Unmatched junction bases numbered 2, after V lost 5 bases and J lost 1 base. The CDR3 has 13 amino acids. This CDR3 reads CASSEQGSYEQYF. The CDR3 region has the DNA TGTGCCAGCAGCGAACAGGGGTCCTACGAGCAGTACTTC.

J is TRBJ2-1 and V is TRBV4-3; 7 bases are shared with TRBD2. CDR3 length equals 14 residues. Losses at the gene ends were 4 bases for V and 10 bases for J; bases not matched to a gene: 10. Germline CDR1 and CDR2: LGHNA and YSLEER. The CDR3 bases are TGCGCCAGCAGCCCCGGGACTAACCTACTCGAGCAGTTCTTC. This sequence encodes CASSPGTNLLEQFF.

The CDR3 nucleotides are TGTGCCAGCAGTCCCCGAACTAGCGGACCCTACGAGCAGTACTTC. Protein: CASSPRTSGPYEQYF. The rearrangement uses TRBV27 and TRBJ2-7, with 8 bases matching TRBD2. Germline CDR1 is MNHEY and CDR2 is SMNVEV (reference sequence). The CDR3 runs 15 residues. V gave up 5 bases and J gave up 2 bases; unmatched junction bases: 8.

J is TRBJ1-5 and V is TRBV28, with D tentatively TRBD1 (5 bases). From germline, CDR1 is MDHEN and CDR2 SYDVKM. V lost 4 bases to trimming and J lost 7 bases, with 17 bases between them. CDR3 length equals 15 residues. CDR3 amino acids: CASSSRFRGRQPQHF. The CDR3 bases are TGTGCCAGCAGTTCCAGATTCCGGGGGAGGCAGCCCCAGCATTTT.

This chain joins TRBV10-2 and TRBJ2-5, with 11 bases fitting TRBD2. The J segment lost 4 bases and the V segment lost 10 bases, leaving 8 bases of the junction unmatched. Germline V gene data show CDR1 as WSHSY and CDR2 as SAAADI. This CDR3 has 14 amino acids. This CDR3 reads CATSTSGKVETQYF. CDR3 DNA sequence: TGCGCCACCTCGACTAGCGGGAAGGTAGAGACCCAGTACTTC.

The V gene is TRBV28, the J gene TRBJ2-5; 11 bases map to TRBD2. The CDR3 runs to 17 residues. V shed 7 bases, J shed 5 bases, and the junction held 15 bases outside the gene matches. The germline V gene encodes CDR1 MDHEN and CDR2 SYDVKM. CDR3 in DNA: TGTGCCAGCACCTCCCCCCTAGCGGGAGGAGGTCGGGAGACCCAGTACTTC. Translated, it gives CASTSPLAGGGRETQYF.

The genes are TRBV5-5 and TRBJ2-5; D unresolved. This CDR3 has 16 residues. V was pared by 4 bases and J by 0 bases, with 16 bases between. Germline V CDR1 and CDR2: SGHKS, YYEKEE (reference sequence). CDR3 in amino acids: CASSLDLRTHQETQYF. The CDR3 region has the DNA TGTGCCAGCAGCCTCGACTTGCGAACCCACCAAGAGACCCAGTACTTC.

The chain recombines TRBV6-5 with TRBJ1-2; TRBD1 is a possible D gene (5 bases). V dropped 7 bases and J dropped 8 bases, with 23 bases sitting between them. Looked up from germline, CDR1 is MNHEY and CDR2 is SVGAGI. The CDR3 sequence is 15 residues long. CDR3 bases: TGTGCCAGCACCAGGGCGGGGGGATGGAACAACGGCTACACCTTC. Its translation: CASTRAGGWNNGYTF.

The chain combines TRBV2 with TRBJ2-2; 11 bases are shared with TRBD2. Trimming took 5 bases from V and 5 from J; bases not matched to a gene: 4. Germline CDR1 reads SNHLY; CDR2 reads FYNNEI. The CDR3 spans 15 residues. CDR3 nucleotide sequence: TGTGCCAGCAGTTTAGCGGGAGGGAGTACCGGGGAGCTGTTTTTT. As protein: CASSLAGGSTGELFF.

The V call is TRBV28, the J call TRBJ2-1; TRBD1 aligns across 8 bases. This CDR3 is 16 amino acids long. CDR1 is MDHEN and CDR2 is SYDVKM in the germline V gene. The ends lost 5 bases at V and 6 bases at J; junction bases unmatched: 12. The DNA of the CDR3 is TGTGCCAGCAGTCCGGTTCTCGGACAGGGTGGCAATGAGCAGTTCTTC. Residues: CASSPVLGQGGNEQFF.

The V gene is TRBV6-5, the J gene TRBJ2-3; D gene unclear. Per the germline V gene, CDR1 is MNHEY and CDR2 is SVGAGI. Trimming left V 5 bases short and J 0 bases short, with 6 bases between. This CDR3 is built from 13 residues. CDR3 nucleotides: TGTGCCAGCAGTGACCCTAGCACAGATACGCAGTATTTT. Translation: CASSDPSTDTQYF.

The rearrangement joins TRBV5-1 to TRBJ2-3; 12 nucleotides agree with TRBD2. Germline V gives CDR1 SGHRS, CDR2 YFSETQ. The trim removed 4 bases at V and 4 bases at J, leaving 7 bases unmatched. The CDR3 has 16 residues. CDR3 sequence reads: CASSLRTSGASDTQYF. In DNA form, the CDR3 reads TGCGCCAGCAGCCTCCGGACTAGCGGGGCTTCAGATACGCAGTATTTT.